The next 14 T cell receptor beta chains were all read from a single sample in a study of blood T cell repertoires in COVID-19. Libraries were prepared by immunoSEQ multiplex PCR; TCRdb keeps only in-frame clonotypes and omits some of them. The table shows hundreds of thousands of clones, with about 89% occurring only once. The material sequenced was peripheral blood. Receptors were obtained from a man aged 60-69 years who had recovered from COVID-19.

The CDR3 here is CATSRDKTGPTTNEKLFF. In nucleotides, the CDR3 is TGTGCCACCAGCAGAGATAAGACAGGACCGACAACTAATGAAAAACTGTTTTTT. This chain links TRBV15 with TRBJ1-4; weak D call: TRBD1 (6 bases). CDR1 is LNHNV and CDR2 is YYDKDF in the germline V gene (reference sequence). Trimming took off 0 bases at V and 0 bases at J, with 14 bases between the two ends. The CDR3 has 18 residues.

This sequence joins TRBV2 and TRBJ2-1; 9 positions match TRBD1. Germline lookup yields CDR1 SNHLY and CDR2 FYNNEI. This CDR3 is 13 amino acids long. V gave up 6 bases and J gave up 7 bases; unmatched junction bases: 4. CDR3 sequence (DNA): TGTGCCAGCAGCCTACAGGGGGCAAATGAGCAGTTCTTC. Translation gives CASSLQGANEQFF. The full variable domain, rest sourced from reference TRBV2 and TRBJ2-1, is EPEVTQTPSHQVTQMGQEVILRCVPISNHLYFYWYRQILGQKVEFLVSFYNNEISEKSEIFDDQFSVERPDGSNFTLKIRSTKLEDSAMYFCASSLQGANEQFFGPGTRLTVL.

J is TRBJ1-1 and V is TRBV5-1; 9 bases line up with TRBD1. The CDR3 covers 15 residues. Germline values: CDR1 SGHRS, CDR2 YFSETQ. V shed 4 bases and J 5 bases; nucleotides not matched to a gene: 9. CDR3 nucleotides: TGCGCCAGCAGCCTTCTACAGGGGGCGTTAACTGAAGCTTTCTTT. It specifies CASSLLQGALTEAFF.

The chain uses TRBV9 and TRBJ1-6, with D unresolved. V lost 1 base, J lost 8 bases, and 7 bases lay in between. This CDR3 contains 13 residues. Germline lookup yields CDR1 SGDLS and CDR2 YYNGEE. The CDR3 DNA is TGTGCCAGCAGCGTAATCCTTGATTCACCCCTCCACTTT. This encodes CASSVILDSPLHF.

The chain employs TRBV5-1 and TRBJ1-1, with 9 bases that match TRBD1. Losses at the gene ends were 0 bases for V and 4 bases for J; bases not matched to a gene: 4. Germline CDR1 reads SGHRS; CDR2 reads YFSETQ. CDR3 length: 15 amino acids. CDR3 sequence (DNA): TGCGCCAGCAGCTTGGTTGGACAGGGGAGCACTGAAGCTTTCTTT. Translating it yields CASSLVGQGSTEAFF.

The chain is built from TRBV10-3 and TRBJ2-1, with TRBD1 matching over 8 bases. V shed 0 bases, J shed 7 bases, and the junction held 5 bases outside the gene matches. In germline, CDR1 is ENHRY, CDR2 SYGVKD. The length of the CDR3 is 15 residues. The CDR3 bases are TGTGCCATCAGTGAGTCACGACAGGGGAGTAATGAGCAGTTCTTC. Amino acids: CAISESRQGSNEQFF.

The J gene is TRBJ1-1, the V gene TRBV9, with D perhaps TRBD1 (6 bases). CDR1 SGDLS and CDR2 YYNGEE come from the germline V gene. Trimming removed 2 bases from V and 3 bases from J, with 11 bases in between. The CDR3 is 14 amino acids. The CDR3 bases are TGTGCCAGCAGCGTGGGGGCAGGGGACACTGAAGCTTTCTTT. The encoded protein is CASSVGAGDTEAFF.

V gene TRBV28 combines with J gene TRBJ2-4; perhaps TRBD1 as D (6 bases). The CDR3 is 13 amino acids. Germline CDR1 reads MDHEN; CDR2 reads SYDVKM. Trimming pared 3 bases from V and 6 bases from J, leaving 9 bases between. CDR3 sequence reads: CASSLPQGNIQYF. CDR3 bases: TGTGCCAGCAGTTTGCCACAGGGAAACATTCAGTACTTC.

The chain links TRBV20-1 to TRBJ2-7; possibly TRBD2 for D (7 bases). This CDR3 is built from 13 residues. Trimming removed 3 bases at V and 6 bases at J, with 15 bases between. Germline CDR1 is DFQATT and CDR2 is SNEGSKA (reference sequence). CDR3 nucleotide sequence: TGCAGTGCTAGTCTACGGGGGGCGGGCGAGCAGTACTTC. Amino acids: CSASLRGAGEQYF.

The CDR3 reads CASSQWSGGEQYF. The CDR3 DNA follows: TGCGCCAGCAGCCAATGGTCCGGGGGCGAGCAGTACTTC. V gene TRBV4-3 combines with J gene TRBJ2-7; D perhaps matches TRBD2 (6 bases). The ends were cut back, 2 bases at V and 6 bases at J, with 11 bases in the middle. The CDR3 totals 13 residues. CDR1 and CDR2 (germline): LGHNA, YSLEER.

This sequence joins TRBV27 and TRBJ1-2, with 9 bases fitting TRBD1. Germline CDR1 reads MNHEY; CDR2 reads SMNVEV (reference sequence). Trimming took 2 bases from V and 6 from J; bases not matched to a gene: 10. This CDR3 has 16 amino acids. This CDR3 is CASSLKATGGLNGYTF. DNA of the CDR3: TGTGCCAGCAGTTTAAAGGCGACAGGGGGGCTGAATGGCTACACCTTC.

The CDR3 spells CASSSAVGGRGPYEQYF. CDR3 in DNA: TGTGCCAGCAGTTCCGCAGTTGGGGGCAGGGGTCCCTACGAGCAGTACTTC. The V and J genes are TRBV27 and TRBJ2-7; TRBD1 is a possible D gene (6 bases). The CDR3 totals 17 residues. Trimming took 4 bases from V and 2 from J, leaving 21 bases between them. Germline V gene lookup returns CDR1 MNHEY and CDR2 SMNVEV (reference sequence).

CDR3 bases: TGCGCCAGCAGCCAGGGACTCTCGAACACCGGGGAGCTGTTTTTT. Protein: CASSQGLSNTGELFF. This chain uses TRBV5-1 with TRBJ2-2; a possible D gene is TRBD2 (6 bases). Per germline, CDR1 SGHRS and CDR2 YFSETQ. The CDR3 consists of 15 residues. V gave up 4 bases and J gave up 0 bases, with 10 bases separating them.

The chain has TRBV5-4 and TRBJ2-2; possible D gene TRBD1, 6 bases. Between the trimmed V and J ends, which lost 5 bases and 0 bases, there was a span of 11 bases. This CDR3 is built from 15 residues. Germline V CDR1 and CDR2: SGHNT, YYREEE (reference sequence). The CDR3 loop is CASSYGTTNTGELFF. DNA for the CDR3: TGTGCCAGCAGTTACGGGACAACGAACACCGGGGAGCTGTTTTTT.